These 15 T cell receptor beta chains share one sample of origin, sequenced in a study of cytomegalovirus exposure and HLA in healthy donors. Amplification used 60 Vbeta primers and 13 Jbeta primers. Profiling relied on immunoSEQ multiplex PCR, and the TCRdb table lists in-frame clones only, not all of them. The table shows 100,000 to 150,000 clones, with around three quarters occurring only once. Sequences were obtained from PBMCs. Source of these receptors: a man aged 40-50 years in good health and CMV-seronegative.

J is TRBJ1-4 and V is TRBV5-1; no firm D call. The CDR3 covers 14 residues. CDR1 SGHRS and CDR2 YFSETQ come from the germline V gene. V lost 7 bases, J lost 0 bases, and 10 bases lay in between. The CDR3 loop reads CASSPFATNEKLFF. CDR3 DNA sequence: TGCGCCAGCTCTCCCTTTGCAACTAATGAAAAACTGTTTTTT.

The CDR3 region has the DNA TGTGCCAGCAGCTGGGACAGCTACGAGCAGTACTTC. It is translated as CASSWDSYEQYF. The rearrangement links TRBV5-4 to TRBJ2-7; 7 positions match TRBD1. V was clipped by 3 bases and J by 3 bases; unmatched bases: 0. Germline lookup yields CDR1 SGHNT and CDR2 YYREEE (reference sequence). This CDR3 has 12 amino acids. Full variable domain (remainder filled in from reference TRBV5-4 and TRBJ2-7): ETGVTQSPTHLIKTRGQQVTLRCSSQSGHNTVSWYQQALGQGPQFIFQYYREEENGRGNFPPRFSGLQFPNYSSELNVNALELDDSALYLCASSWDSYEQYFGPGTRLTVT.

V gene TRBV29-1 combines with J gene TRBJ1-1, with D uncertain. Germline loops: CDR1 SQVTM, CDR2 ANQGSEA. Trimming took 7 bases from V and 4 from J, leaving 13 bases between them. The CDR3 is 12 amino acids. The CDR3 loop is CSAGSFLTEAFF. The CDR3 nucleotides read TGCAGCGCGGGGTCATTCCTCACTGAAGCTTTCTTT. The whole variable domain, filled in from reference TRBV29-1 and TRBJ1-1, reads SAVISQKPSRDICQRGTSLTIQCQVDSQVTMMFWYRQQPGQSLTLIATANQGSEATYESGFVIDKFPISRPNLTFSTLTVSNMSPEDSSIYLCSAGSFLTEAFFGQGTRLTVV.

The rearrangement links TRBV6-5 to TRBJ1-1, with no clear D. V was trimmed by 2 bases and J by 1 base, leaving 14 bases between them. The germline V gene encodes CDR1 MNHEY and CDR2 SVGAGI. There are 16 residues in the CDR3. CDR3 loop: CASSYVTRSENTEAFF. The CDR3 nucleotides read TGTGCCAGCAGTTACGTGACAAGGTCGGAGAACACTGAAGCTTTCTTT.

The CDR3, as DNA: TGCGCCAGCAGCTCCGGACAGCCCTTCATGAACACTGAAGCTTTCTTT. This codes for CASSSGQPFMNTEAFF. The rearrangement joins TRBV5-1 to TRBJ1-1; perhaps TRBD1 as D (6 bases). Germline assignment: CDR1 SGHRS and CDR2 YFSETQ. The CDR3 totals 16 residues. V was clipped by 3 bases and J by 0 bases, with 15 bases between them. The full variable domain, rest sourced from reference TRBV5-1 and TRBJ1-1, is KAGVTQTPRYLIKTRGQQVTLSCSPISGHRSVSWYQQTPGQGLQFLFEYFSETQRNKGNFPGRFSGRQFSNSRSEMNVSTLELGDSALYLCASSSGQPFMNTEAFFGQGTRLTVV.

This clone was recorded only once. The CDR3 sequence is CASSFYSRSYEQYF. Here the CDR3 DNA reads TGTGCCAGCAGCTTTTACAGTCGCTCCTACGAGCAGTACTTC. V is TRBV5-6 and J is TRBJ2-7; no reliable D call. The germline V gene has CDR1 SGHDT and CDR2 YYEEEE. Trimming removed 2 bases from V and 0 bases from J, with 9 bases in between. This CDR3 has 14 amino acids.

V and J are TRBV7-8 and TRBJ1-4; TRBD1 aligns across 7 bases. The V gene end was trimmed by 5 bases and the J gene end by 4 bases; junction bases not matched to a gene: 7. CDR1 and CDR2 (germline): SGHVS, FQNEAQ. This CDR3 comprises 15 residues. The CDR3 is CASSPRQGINEKLFF. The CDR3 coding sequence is TGTGCCAGCAGCCCCCGACAGGGTATTAATGAAAAACTGTTTTTT.

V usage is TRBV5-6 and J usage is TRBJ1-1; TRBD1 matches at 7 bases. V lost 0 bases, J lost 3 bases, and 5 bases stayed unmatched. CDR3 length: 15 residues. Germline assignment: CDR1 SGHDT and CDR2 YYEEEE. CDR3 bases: TGTGCCAGCAGCTTGGGTCCCAGGGGGGACACTGAAGCTTTCTTT. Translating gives CASSLGPRGDTEAFF.

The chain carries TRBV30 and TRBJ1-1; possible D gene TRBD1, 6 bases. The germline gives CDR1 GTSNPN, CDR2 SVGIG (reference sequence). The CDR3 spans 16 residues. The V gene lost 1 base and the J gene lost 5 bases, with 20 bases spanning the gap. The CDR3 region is CAWSAGPGQSGTEAFF. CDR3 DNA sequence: TGTGCCTGGAGTGCTGGCCCCGGACAGTCTGGAACTGAAGCTTTCTTT.

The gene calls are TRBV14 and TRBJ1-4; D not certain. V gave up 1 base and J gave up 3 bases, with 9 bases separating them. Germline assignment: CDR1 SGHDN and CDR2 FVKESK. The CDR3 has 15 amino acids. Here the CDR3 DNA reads TGTGCCAGCAGCCAAGGCGTTCTGTCTAATGAAAAACTGTTTTTT. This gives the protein CASSQGVLSNEKLFF.

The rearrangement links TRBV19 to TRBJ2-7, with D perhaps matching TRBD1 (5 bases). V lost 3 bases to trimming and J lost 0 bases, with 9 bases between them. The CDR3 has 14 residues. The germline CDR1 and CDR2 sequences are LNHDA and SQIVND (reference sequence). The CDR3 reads CASSIGTGSYEQYF. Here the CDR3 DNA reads TGTGCCAGTAGTATCGGTACAGGCTCCTACGAGCAGTACTTC.

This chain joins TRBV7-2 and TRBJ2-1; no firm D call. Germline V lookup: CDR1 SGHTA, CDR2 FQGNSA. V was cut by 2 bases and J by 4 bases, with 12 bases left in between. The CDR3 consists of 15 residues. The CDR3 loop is CASSLSSSGYNEQFF. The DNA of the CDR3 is TGTGCCAGCAGCTTAAGCTCTTCAGGATACAATGAGCAGTTCTTC.

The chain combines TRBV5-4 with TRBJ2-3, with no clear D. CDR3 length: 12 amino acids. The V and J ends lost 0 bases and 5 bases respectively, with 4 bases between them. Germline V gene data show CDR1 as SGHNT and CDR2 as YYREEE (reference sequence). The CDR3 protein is CASSLARDTQYF. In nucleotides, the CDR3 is TGTGCCAGCAGCTTGGCCAGAGATACGCAGTATTTT.

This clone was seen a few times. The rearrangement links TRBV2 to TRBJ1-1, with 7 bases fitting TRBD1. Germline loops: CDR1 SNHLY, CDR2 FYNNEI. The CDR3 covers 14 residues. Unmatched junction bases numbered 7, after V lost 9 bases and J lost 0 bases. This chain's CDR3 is CASQGGLLNTEAFF. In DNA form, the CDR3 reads TGTGCCAGTCAGGGGGGCCTTTTGAACACTGAAGCTTTCTTT.

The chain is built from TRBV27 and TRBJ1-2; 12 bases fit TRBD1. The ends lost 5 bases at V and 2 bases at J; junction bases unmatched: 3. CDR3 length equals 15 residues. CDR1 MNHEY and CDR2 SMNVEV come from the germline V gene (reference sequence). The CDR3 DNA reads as TGTGCCAGCAGTACCGGGACAGGGGGCAACTATGGCTACACCTTC. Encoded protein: CASSTGTGGNYGYTF.